This T cell receptor beta chain was captured by sequencing in a study of beta chain features in type 1 diabetes. All of the isolated RNA was reverse transcribed, so expressed TCRB transcripts were sequenced. Generated by immunoSEQ multiplex PCR, the TCRdb table keeps only in-frame clones and is missing some. The sample includes approximately 170,000 clones, roughly 60% of them seen just once. This clone was found once. Its antigen is not identified. From germline, CDR1 is SGHDN and CDR2 FVKESK. Trimming cost V 1 base and J 5 bases; bases outside gene matches: 15. The CDR3 spans 18 residues. Notes on the study in general: PCR might pick shorter templates more often, in the same way for patients and controls. Still unanswered here is whether HLA type influences TCRB rearrangement. Moderately but significantly shorter TCRB CDR3s were found in Type 1 diabetes patients in all four CD4+ subsets. VDJ junctions from patients with type 1 diabetes contained fewer insertions and more deletions. Among patients, naive, central memory and Treg TCRB repertoires appeared more similar than among healthy donors.

Material: naive CD4+ T cells from blood. V is TRBV14 and J is TRBJ2-3; TRBD2 matches at 7 bases. The sequence came from a man between 25 and 39 years old with type 1 diabetes. The CDR3 DNA sequence: TGTGCCAGCAGCCAAGTGCGCTGGAGCGGGGTGCGCGGAGATACGCAGTATTTT. This gives the protein CASSQVRWSGVRGDTQYF.